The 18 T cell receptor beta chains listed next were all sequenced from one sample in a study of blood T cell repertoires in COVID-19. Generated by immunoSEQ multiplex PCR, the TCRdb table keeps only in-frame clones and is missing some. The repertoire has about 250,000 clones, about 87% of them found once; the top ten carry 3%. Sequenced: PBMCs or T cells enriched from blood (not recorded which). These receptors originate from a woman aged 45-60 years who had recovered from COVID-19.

DNA for the CDR3: TGTGCCAGCAGTGGGCAGCCCTCCAATTCACCCCTCCACTTT. Residues: CASSGQPSNSPLHF. The J gene is TRBJ1-6, the V gene TRBV27; D is ambiguous. Between the trimmed V and J ends, which lost 5 bases and 7 bases, there was a span of 12 bases. Germline lookup yields CDR1 MNHEY and CDR2 SMNVEV (reference sequence). The CDR3 is 14 amino acids.

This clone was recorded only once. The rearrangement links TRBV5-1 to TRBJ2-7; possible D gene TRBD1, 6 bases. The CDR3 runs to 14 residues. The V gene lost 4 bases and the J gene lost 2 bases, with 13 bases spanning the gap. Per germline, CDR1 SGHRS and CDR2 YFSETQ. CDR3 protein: CASSPRQATYEQYF. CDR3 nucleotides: TGCGCCAGCAGCCCACGACAGGCAACCTACGAGCAGTACTTC.

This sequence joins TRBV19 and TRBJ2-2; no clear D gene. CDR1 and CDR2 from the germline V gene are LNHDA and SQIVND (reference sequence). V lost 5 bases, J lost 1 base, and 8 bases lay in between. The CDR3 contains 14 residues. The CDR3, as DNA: TGTGCCAGTAGTTCCCGGAGGAACACCGGGGAGCTGTTTTTT. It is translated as CASSSRRNTGELFF.

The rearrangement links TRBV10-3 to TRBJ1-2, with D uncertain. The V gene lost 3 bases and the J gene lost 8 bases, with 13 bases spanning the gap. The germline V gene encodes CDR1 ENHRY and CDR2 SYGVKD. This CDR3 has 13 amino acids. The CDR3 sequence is CAISDGEAYGYTF. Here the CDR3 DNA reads TGTGCCATCAGTGACGGGGAGGCCTACGGCTACACCTTC.

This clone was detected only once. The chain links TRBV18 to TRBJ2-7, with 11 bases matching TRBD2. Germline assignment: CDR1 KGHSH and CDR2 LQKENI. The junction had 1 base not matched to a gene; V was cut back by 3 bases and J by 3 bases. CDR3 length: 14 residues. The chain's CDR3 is CASSPGLAVYEQYF. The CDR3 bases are TGTGCCAGCTCACCGGGACTAGCGGTCTACGAGCAGTACTTC.

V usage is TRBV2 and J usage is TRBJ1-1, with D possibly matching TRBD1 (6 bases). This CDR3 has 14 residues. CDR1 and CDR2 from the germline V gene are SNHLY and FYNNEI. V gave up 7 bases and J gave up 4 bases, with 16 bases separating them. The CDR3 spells CASNRQVLSTEAFF. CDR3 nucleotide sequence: TGTGCCAGCAACAGACAGGTCTTGTCCACTGAAGCTTTCTTT. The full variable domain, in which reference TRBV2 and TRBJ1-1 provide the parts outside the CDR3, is EPEVTQTPSHQVTQMGQEVILRCVPISNHLYFYWYRQILGQKVEFLVSFYNNEISEKSEIFDDQFSVERPDGSNFTLKIRSTKLEDSAMYFCASNRQVLSTEAFFGQGTRLTVV.

The CDR3 DNA reads TGTGCCAGCAGTTTCACAGGGATGGGCACTGAAGCTTTCTTT. This codes for CASSFTGMGTEAFF. The chain is built from TRBV27 and TRBJ1-1, with D maybe TRBD1 (6 bases). CDR1 and CDR2 from the germline V gene are MNHEY and SMNVEV (reference sequence). The CDR3 sequence is 14 residues long. V lost 3 bases and J lost 4, with 12 bases in between.

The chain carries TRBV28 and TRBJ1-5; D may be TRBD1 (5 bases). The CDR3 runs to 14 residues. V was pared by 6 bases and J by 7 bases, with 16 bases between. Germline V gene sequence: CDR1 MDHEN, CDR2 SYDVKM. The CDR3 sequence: CASSPGGVQQPQHF. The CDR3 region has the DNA TGTGCCAGCAGCCCTGGGGGGGTCCAACAGCCCCAGCATTTT.

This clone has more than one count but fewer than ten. CDR3 loop: CASGQGYSGANVLTF. As DNA, the CDR3 is TGTGCCAGCGGACAGGGTTACTCTGGGGCCAACGTCCTGACTTTC. The chain combines TRBV10-3 with TRBJ2-6; TRBD1 agrees at 8 bases. This CDR3 comprises 15 residues. V lost 10 bases to trimming and J lost 0 bases; unmatched junction nucleotides: 5. CDR1 and CDR2 from the germline V gene are ENHRY and SYGVKD.

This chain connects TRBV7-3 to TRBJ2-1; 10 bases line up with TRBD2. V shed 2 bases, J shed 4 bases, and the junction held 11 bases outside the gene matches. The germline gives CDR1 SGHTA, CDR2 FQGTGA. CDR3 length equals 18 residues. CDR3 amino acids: CASSLEFPQREGYNEQFF. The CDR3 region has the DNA TGTGCCAGCAGCTTAGAGTTTCCCCAGCGGGAGGGGTACAATGAGCAGTTCTTC. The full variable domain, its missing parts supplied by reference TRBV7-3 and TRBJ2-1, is GAGVSQTPSNKVTEKGKYVELRCDPISGHTALYWYRQSLGQGPEFLIYFQGTGAADDSGLPNDRFFAVRPEGSVSTLKIQRTERGDSAVYLCASSLEFPQREGYNEQFFGPGTRLTVL.

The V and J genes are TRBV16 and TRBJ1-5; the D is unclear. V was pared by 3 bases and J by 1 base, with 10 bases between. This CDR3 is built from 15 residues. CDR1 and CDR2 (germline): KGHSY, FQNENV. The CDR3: CASSHSGTSNQPQHF. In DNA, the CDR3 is TGTGCCAGCAGCCATTCGGGAACCAGCAATCAGCCCCAGCATTTT.

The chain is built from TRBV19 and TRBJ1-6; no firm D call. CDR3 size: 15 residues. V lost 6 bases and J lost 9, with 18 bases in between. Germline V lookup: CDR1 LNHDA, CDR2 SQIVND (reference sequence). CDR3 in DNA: TGTGCCAGTAGATCTAGTGGGGTCGCGGGTTCACCCCTCCACTTT. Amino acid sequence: CASRSSGVAGSPLHF.

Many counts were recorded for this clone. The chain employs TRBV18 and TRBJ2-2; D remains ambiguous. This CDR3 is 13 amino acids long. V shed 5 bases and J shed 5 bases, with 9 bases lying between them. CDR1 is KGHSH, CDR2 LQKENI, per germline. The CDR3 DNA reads TGTGCCAGCTCAAGTGCGAGGACCGGGGAGCTGTTTTTT. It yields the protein CASSSARTGELFF.

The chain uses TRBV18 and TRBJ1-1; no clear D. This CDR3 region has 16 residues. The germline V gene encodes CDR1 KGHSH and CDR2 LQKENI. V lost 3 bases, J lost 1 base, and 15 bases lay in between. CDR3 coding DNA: TGTGCCAGCTCACCTTCCCTTCCCGGAGGGAACACTGAAGCTTTCTTT. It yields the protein CASSPSLPGGNTEAFF.

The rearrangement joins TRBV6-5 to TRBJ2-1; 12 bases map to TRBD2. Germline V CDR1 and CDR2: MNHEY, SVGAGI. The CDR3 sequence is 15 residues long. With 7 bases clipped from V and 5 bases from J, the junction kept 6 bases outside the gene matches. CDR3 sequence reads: CASTRTSGTHNEQFF. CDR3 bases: TGTGCCAGCACGCGGACTAGCGGGACTCACAATGAGCAGTTCTTC.

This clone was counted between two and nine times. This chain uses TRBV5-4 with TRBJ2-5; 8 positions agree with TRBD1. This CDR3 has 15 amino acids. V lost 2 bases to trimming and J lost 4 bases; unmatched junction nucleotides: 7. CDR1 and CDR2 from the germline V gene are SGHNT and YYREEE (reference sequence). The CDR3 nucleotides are TGTGCCAGCAGCTTAGGGTCAGGGGGCCCAGAGACCCAGTACTTC. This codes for CASSLGSGGPETQYF.

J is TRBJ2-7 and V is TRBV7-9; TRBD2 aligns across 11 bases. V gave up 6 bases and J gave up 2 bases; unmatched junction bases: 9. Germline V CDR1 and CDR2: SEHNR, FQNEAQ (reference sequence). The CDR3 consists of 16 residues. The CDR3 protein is CASRAGTSGPAYEQYF. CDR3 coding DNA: TGTGCCAGCAGGGCCGGGACTAGCGGCCCCGCCTACGAGCAGTACTTC.

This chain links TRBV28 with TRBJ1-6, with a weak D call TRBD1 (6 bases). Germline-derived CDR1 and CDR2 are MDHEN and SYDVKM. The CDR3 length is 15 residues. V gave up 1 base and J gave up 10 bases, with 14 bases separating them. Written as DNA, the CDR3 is TGTGCCAGCAGTTTATTGCGGGGGCCAGAGTCACCCCTCCACTTT. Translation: CASSLLRGPESPLHF. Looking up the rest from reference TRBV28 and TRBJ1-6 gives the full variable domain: DVKVTQSSRYLVKRTGEKVFLECVQDMDHENMFWYRQDPGLGLRLIYFSYDVKMKEKGDIPEGYSVSREKKERFSLILESASTNQTSMYLCASSLLRGPESPLHFGNGTRLTVT.